A selection of T cell receptor beta chains follows, all from one sample in a study of T cell changes during pregnancy in multiple sclerosis. The table came from immunoSEQ multiplex PCR; TCRdb's copy has only in-frame clones and leaves some out. Among about 98,000 clones listed, approximately 90% were seen once. The sequencing here drew on peripheral blood, taken after pregnancy. Source of these receptors: a female donor in good health, enrolled as a control in a pregnancy study. The CDR3 runs from the conserved cysteine through the conserved F or W. Fields, in order: V gene, D gene, J gene, clone size, CDR3 DNA, CDR3 protein. D genes are given only for firm matches. Size is stated for part of the rows, as once, few or many counts, or as a class when the clone is expanded.

TRBV7-2	-	TRBJ1-1	-	TGTGCCAGCAGCTTGGGGGCGCCGGGGCAAGCTTTCTTT	CASSLGAPGQAFF
TRBV2	TRBD1	TRBJ2-7	-	TGTGCCAGCAGTGATTATAGGACAGGGATTTACGAGCAGTACTTC	CASSDYRTGIYEQYF
TRBV9	TRBD1	TRBJ2-7	-	TGTGCCAGCAGCGTCACCGGGACAGGCAGCTACGAGCAGTACTTC	CASSVTGTGSYEQYF
TRBV6-5	-	TRBJ2-2	once	TGTGCCAGCAGTTACGGAGGGGCGGGCGGGGAGCTGTTTTTT	CASSYGGAGGELFF
TRBV19	-	TRBJ2-7	-	TGTGCCAGTAGTCAGGGCAACTCCTACGAGCAGTACTTC	CASSQGNSYEQYF
TRBV6-5	-	TRBJ1-6	-	TGTGCCAGCAGCTACGAAACAGAGAATTCACCCCTCCACTTT	CASSYETENSPLHF
TRBV28	-	TRBJ2-3	-	TGTGCCAGCATCTCCGGACAGAGCACAGATACGCAGTATTTT	CASISGQSTDTQYF
TRBV7-8	TRBD2	TRBJ2-1	-	TGTGCCAGCAGCTCACCGGGGGGGGTAGAGCAGTTCTTC	CASSSPGGVEQFF
TRBV6-5	-	TRBJ1-2	-	TGTGCCAGCAGTGGGGCCTCGGGCTCTGGCTACACCTTC	CASSGASGSGYTF
TRBV5-4	-	TRBJ1-3	-	TGTGCCAGCAGCCGGGGGGCCCATACCAGCTCTGGAAACACCATATATTTT	CASSRGAHTSSGNTIYF
TRBV2	-	TRBJ1-4	-	TGTGCCAGCAGTGAAACCTTGCCGACAGCAGTTAATGAAAAACTGTTTTTT	CASSETLPTAVNEKLFF
TRBV4-1	TRBD2	TRBJ2-7	-	TGCGCCAGCAGCCAAGTTTCAGCGGGGGGGACGGGGGAGCAGTACTTC	CASSQVSAGGTGEQYF
TRBV5-4	-	TRBJ2-7	-	TGTGCCAGCAGCTTGGAGGGGGGGTATGAGCAGTACTTC	CASSLEGGYEQYF
TRBV7-8	TRBD1	TRBJ2-7	-	TGTGCCAGCAGCCCCTCCCGGACAGGGGCCTACGAGCAGTACTTC	CASSPSRTGAYEQYF
TRBV13	-	TRBJ2-7	-	TGTGCCAGCAGCCTCCCTCGCAGGGACGAGCAGTACTTC	CASSLPRRDEQYF
TRBV4-1	TRBD1	TRBJ1-2	-	TGCGCCAGCAGCCAACCGGGACAGTCCTTCTATGGCTACACCTTC	CASSQPGQSFYGYTF
TRBV6-1	-	TRBJ2-3	-	TGTGCCAGCTACACCACAGATACGCAGTATTTT	CASYTTDTQYF
TRBV5-4	-	TRBJ1-4	-	TGTGCCAGCAGCCCAGACCCCCGGAGCGAAAAACTGTTTTTT	CASSPDPRSEKLFF
TRBV10-3	TRBD2	TRBJ2-1	-	TGTGCCTCAACGGGACTAGCGGGAGGGAACACCTACAATGAGCAGTTCTTC	CASTGLAGGNTYNEQFF
TRBV6-6	-	TRBJ1-1	-	TGTGCCAGCAGTGGGAGGGAAGGGACTGAAGCTTTCTTT	CASSGREGTEAFF
TRBV6-1	TRBD2	TRBJ2-7	-	TGTGCCAGCACACTAGCGGGGGGATCCTACGAGCAGTACTTC	CASTLAGGSYEQYF
TRBV11-3	-	TRBJ2-3	-	TGTGCCAGCAGCTTAGGAAGCGGGACAAGCACAGATACGCAGTATTTT	CASSLGSGTSTDTQYF
TRBV7-8	TRBD2	TRBJ2-5	once	TGTGCCAGCAGCCTCGGGACTAGCGGGAACCAAGAGACCCAGTACTTC	CASSLGTSGNQETQYF
TRBV4-2	TRBD2	TRBJ2-7	-	TGTGCCAGCAGCCAAGATGAGGGAGGGTTTGACGAGCAGTACTTC	CASSQDEGGFDEQYF
TRBV14	TRBD2	TRBJ2-1	-	TGTGCCAGCAGCCAAGATAAAGGGACTAGCTATGCGAATGAGCAGTTCTTC	CASSQDKGTSYANEQFF
TRBV2	TRBD2	TRBJ2-1	-	TGTGCCAGCAGTCCCCCCGAACTAGCGCCCAATGAGCAGTTCTTC	CASSPPELAPNEQFF
TRBV7-9	-	TRBJ1-1	-	TGTGCCAGCAGCTTAGAGGGGGGGTCACCAGCTTTCTTT	CASSLEGGSPAFF
TRBV7-6	TRBD1	TRBJ2-3	-	TGTGCCAGCAGCCCCAGCTACGGACAGGGAAAAGATACGCAGTATTTT	CASSPSYGQGKDTQYF
TRBV4-2	TRBD2	TRBJ2-7	-	TGTGCCAGCAGCCAAGATTTGGTAGCGGGAGGTATACAGGACGAGCAGTACTTC	CASSQDLVAGGIQDEQYF
TRBV4-2	TRBD1	TRBJ2-1	once	TGTGCCAGCAGCCAAGCCGGACAGGGGTTGAATGAGCAGTTCTTC	CASSQAGQGLNEQFF
TRBV5-1	-	TRBJ1-1	-	TGCGCCAGCAGCGACTCCCTACATGGCCCCCCTGAAGCTTTCTTT	CASSDSLHGPPEAFF
TRBV6-1	-	TRBJ1-2	-	TGTGCCAGCAGTGTGGAGAATTACTATGGCTACACCTTC	CASSVENYYGYTF
TRBV15	-	TRBJ1-5	-	TGTGCCACCAGCCGGACAGCCAATCAGCCCCAGCATTTT	CATSRTANQPQHF
TRBV27	TRBD1	TRBJ1-5	-	TGTGCCAGCAGTGGAGGTGTAACAGGGGTGCATCCCCAGCATTTT	CASSGGVTGVHPQHF
TRBV7-9	-	TRBJ2-3	-	TGTGCCAGCAGCTCTCGGGGGACAGATACGCAGTATTTT	CASSSRGTDTQYF
TRBV5-1	-	TRBJ2-1	-	TGCGCCAGCAGCTTCGAGGGAGGGGGGTACAATGAGCAGTTCTTC	CASSFEGGGYNEQFF
TRBV6-5	-	TRBJ2-7	-	TGTGCCAGCAGTTCACAGGACTACGAGCAGTACTTC	CASSSQDYEQYF
TRBV27	-	TRBJ2-2	once	TGTGCCAGCAGCCGCGTCCAGGGGGGTGCGGGCACCGGGGAGCTGTTTTTT	CASSRVQGGAGTGELFF
TRBV7-2	-	TRBJ1-2	-	TGTGCCAGCAGCCACAGCTATGGCTACACCTTC	CASSHSYGYTF
TRBV18	TRBD2	TRBJ2-2	-	TGTGCCAGCTCACCAGCAGCGGGGGTAAACACCGGGGAGCTGTTTTTT	CASSPAAGVNTGELFF
TRBV27	TRBD2	TRBJ2-2	-	TGTGCCAGCACCAAAAAGGCGGCTAGCGGACTTCGCACCGGGGAGCTGTTTTTT	CASTKKAASGLRTGELFF
TRBV27	-	TRBJ1-1	-	TGTGCCAGCAGTTTATACAGGAACACTGAAGCTTTCTTT	CASSLYRNTEAFF
TRBV29-1	TRBD1	TRBJ2-7	-	TGCAGCGTTGAAAAGGGGGCGGTTGGCTCCTACGAGCAGTACTTC	CSVEKGAVGSYEQYF
TRBV7-2	TRBD2	TRBJ2-7	once	TGTGCCAGCAGCATAGTCCAGTCACTAGCGGGGGGGGAAGGCTACGAGCAGTACTTC	CASSIVQSLAGGEGYEQYF
TRBV2	-	TRBJ2-1	-	TGTGCCAGCAGGATATTTCGCATGAGCTCCTACAATGAGCAGTTCTTC	CASRIFRMSSYNEQFF